Following are 20 T cell receptor beta chains from one sample sequenced in a study of beta chain features in type 1 diabetes. TCRB transcripts that were expressed got sequenced, as all of the isolated RNA had been reverse transcribed. Measured with immunoSEQ multiplex PCR; TCRdb has only the in-frame clones, and not every one. The sample records 70,000 to 90,000 clones, around a third being singletons. The specimen sequenced was stem cell memory CD4+ T cells from blood. The receptors here all came from a woman under 30 in good health.

This clone was seen only a few times. The chain combines TRBV7-9 with TRBJ1-2; TRBD1 might be the D (5 bases). Trimming stripped 8 bases from V and 2 bases from J, with 9 bases between. CDR1 is SEHNR and CDR2 is FQNEAQ in the germline V gene (reference sequence). There are 12 residues in the CDR3. The CDR3 loop reads CASGAPNYGYTF. The CDR3 nucleotides are TGTGCCAGCGGGGCGCCGAACTATGGCTACACCTTC. Full variable domain (missing parts from reference TRBV7-9 and TRBJ1-2): DTGVSQNPRHKITKRGQNVTFRCDPISEHNRLYWYRQTLGQGPEFLTYFQNEAQLEKSRLLSDRFSAERPKGSFSTLEIQRTEQGDSAMYLCASGAPNYGYTFGSGTRLTVV.

The J gene is TRBJ1-1, the V gene TRBV10-1; TRBD1 agrees at 7 bases. Germline V lookup: CDR1 WNHNN, CDR2 SYGVQD (reference sequence). The CDR3 consists of 14 residues. Trimming cost V 6 bases and J 1 base; bases outside gene matches: 5. The CDR3 region is CASRDDRENTEAFF. The CDR3 DNA is TGCGCCAGCAGGGATGACAGGGAGAACACTGAAGCTTTCTTT.

This clone has a handful of counts. The chain combines TRBV7-9 with TRBJ2-7; D possibly corresponds to TRBD2 (5 bases). V lost 0 bases to trimming and J lost 4 bases, with 13 bases between them. The CDR3 has 15 residues. Germline CDR1 SEHNR, CDR2 FQNEAQ (reference sequence). CDR3 residues: CASSLAVDSRYEQYF. CDR3 bases: TGTGCCAGCAGCTTAGCGGTGGACTCTCGTTACGAGCAGTACTTC.

This clone has more than one count but fewer than ten. This chain uses TRBV27 with TRBJ2-7; 10 positions match TRBD2. Germline assignment: CDR1 MNHEY and CDR2 SMNVEV (reference sequence). The ends lost 5 bases at V and 1 base at J; junction bases unmatched: 8. The CDR3 covers 16 residues. The CDR3 coding sequence is TGTGCCAGCAGTCCCTTGACAGCGGGAGGGTCCTACGAGCAGTACTTC. Protein: CASSPLTAGGSYEQYF.

The genes are TRBV7-9 and TRBJ2-3, with a possible D match to TRBD2 (5 bases). The CDR3 length is 17 residues. The V end lost 5 bases, the J end lost 2 bases, and 20 bases lay between the germline ends. From germline, CDR1 is SEHNR and CDR2 FQNEAQ (reference sequence). The CDR3 loop is CASSLYNILVPTDTQYF. The CDR3 DNA sequence: TGTGCCAGCAGCCTTTATAACATACTAGTTCCCACAGATACGCAGTATTTT.

The CDR3 DNA reads as TGTGCCAGCAGCGTCGGACAGGGTAACTATGGCTACACCTTC. Translating gives CASSVGQGNYGYTF. The chain recombines TRBV5-6 with TRBJ1-2; 8 bases are shared with TRBD1. Germline V gene lookup returns CDR1 SGHDT and CDR2 YYEEEE. This CDR3 is 14 amino acids long. V shed 4 bases, J shed 1 base, and the junction held 3 bases outside the gene matches.

The sample holds a few counts of this clone. This chain uses TRBV11-3 with TRBJ1-2, with D possibly TRBD1 on 5 matching bases. There are 14 residues in the CDR3. V was clipped by 1 base and J by 6 bases, with 12 bases between them. The V gene's germline CDR1 is SGHNT and CDR2 YENEEA. Written as DNA, the CDR3 is TGTGCCAGCAGCTTAGCGGCAGGGTTGGATGGCTACACCTTC. Amino acid sequence: CASSLAAGLDGYTF.

This clone was counted between two and nine times. The chain recombines TRBV30 with TRBJ2-5; weak D call: TRBD2 (5 bases). V was trimmed by 3 bases and J by 3 bases, leaving 8 bases between them. This CDR3 contains 12 residues. The V gene's germline CDR1 is GTSNPN and CDR2 SVGIG (reference sequence). The CDR3 nucleotides read TGTGCCTGGAGCGACGGGGAAGAGACCCAGTACTTC. Amino acids: CAWSDGEETQYF.

The CDR3 nucleotides read TGTGCCAGCAGCCCGTTCACAGATACGCAGTATTTT. The encoded protein is CASSPFTDTQYF. This chain connects TRBV11-2 to TRBJ2-3, with no clear D. The germline CDR1 and CDR2 sequences are SGHAT and FQNNGV. The CDR3 covers 12 residues. V was cut by 5 bases and J by 2 bases, with 5 bases left in between.

This clone was counted between two and nine times. This rearrangement joins TRBV19 to TRBJ2-7; TRBD1 agrees at 7 bases. This CDR3 region has 13 residues. The germline CDR1 and CDR2 sequences are LNHDA and SQIVND (reference sequence). V lost 6 bases to trimming and J lost 6 bases; unmatched junction nucleotides: 8. The CDR3 DNA sequence: TGTGCCAGTAGACATGACAGGGAAGGCGAGCAGTACTTC. This gives the protein CASRHDREGEQYF.

The chain couples TRBV11-1 to TRBJ2-1; D is perhaps TRBD2 (5 bases). The germline gives CDR1 SGHAT, CDR2 FQDESV (reference sequence). The ends were cut back, 8 bases at V and 2 bases at J, with 22 bases in the middle. The CDR3 sequence is 17 residues long. This CDR3 reads CASSRGLNSKTYNEQFF. The CDR3 bases are TGTGCCAGCTCTCGGGGTTTGAATTCAAAGACCTACAATGAGCAGTTCTTC.

This clone occurred a few times. The rearrangement links TRBV5-1 to TRBJ1-1, with D perhaps TRBD1 (6 bases). Trimming stripped 4 bases from V and 1 base from J, with 11 bases between. The CDR3 covers 14 residues. Per the germline V gene, CDR1 is SGHRS and CDR2 is YFSETQ. CDR3 nucleotide sequence: TGCGCCAGCAGCCGTCGGGGACAGAACACTGAAGCTTTCTTT. This sequence encodes CASSRRGQNTEAFF.

This chain links TRBV4-2 with TRBJ1-1; tentatively, D is TRBD1 (5 bases). The CDR3 has 17 amino acids. The germline V gene has CDR1 LGHNA and CDR2 YNFKEQ. The V end lost 0 bases, the J end lost 4 bases, and 18 bases lay between the germline ends. The CDR3, as DNA: TGTGCCAGCAGCCAAGATCCCTTTAGTGGGGGGAGCACTGAAGCTTTCTTT. Protein sequence: CASSQDPFSGGSTEAFF.

The sample holds one count of this clone. CDR3: CASSLDLLSPYGYTF. The CDR3 DNA is TGCGCCAGCAGCTTGGATCTGTTGAGTCCCTATGGCTACACCTTC. The gene calls are TRBV5-1 and TRBJ1-2; D gene ambiguous. The V end was cut by 0 bases, the J end by 4 bases, with 13 bases between. Per germline, CDR1 SGHRS and CDR2 YFSETQ. CDR3 length: 15 amino acids.

In its sample, this clone was seen a few times. V is TRBV7-8 and J is TRBJ2-7, with 8 bases identical to TRBD1. The CDR3 has 16 residues. Germline V lookup: CDR1 SGHVS, CDR2 FQNEAQ. V was clipped by 5 bases and J by 2 bases; unmatched bases: 11. The CDR3 nucleotides are TGTGCCAGCAGCACGGACAGGGTTTTTTCCCCCTACGAGCAGTACTTC. Its protein product is CASSTDRVFSPYEQYF. Combining the CDR3 with reference TRBV7-8 and TRBJ2-7 gives the whole variable domain GAGVSQSPRYKVAKRGQDVALRCDPISGHVSLFWYQQALGQGPEFLTYFQNEAQLDKSGLPSDRFFAERPEGSVSTLKIQRTQQEDSAVYLCASSTDRVFSPYEQYFGPGTRLTVT.

This clone was found a few times. This chain links TRBV28 with TRBJ2-3, with D possibly being TRBD1 (6 bases). The CDR3 has 15 amino acids. Germline assignment: CDR1 MDHEN and CDR2 SYDVKM. The V and J ends lost 8 bases and 2 bases respectively, with 17 bases between them. The CDR3 reads CASLTPRQATDTQYF. The CDR3 DNA follows: TGTGCCAGCCTGACTCCCCGACAGGCCACAGATACGCAGTATTTT.

Comment on this clone: In the same sample, other DNA sequences code for this CDR3. V is TRBV7-9 and J is TRBJ2-3; D is ambiguous. V was clipped by 1 base and J by 2 bases, with 7 bases between them. This CDR3 is 14 amino acids long. Germline CDR1 SEHNR, CDR2 FQNEAQ (reference sequence). Here the CDR3 reads CASSLGLSTDTQYF. The CDR3 DNA reads as TGTGCCAGCAGCTTAGGTCTCTCCACAGATACGCAGTATTTT.

This clone was counted only a few times. This sequence joins TRBV7-9 and TRBJ1-4, with 10 bases aligning to TRBD1. The CDR3 spans 14 residues. Unmatched junction bases numbered 10, after V lost 10 bases and J lost 8 bases. Germline-derived CDR1 and CDR2 are SEHNR and FQNEAQ (reference sequence). The DNA of the CDR3 is TGTGCCACCGGATCCGGGACAGGGGACGAAAAACTGTTTTTT. This gives the protein CATGSGTGDEKLFF.

This clone has only a few counts. The genes are TRBV6-5 and TRBJ2-1; 9 nucleotides line up with TRBD2. The CDR3 length is 15 residues. The V gene's germline CDR1 is MNHEY and CDR2 SVGAGI. The ends lost 5 bases at V and 6 bases at J; junction bases unmatched: 8. DNA of the CDR3: TGTGCCAGCAGTCCCAGCGGGAGGTGGGGCAATGAGCAGTTCTTC. This translates into CASSPSGRWGNEQFF.

This sequence joins TRBV5-4 and TRBJ1-2; D remains ambiguous. V lost 0 bases and J lost 1, with 10 bases in between. This CDR3 has 15 residues. Germline V CDR1 and CDR2: SGHNT, YYREEE (reference sequence). CDR3 nucleotides: TGTGCCAGCAGCTTGGCAGGAGGTTTTAACTATGGCTACACCTTC. This gives the protein CASSLAGGFNYGYTF. Combining the CDR3 with reference TRBV5-4 and TRBJ1-2 gives the whole variable domain ETGVTQSPTHLIKTRGQQVTLRCSSQSGHNTVSWYQQALGQGPQFIFQYYREEENGRGNFPPRFSGLQFPNYSSELNVNALELDDSALYLCASSLAGGFNYGYTFGSGTRLTVV.